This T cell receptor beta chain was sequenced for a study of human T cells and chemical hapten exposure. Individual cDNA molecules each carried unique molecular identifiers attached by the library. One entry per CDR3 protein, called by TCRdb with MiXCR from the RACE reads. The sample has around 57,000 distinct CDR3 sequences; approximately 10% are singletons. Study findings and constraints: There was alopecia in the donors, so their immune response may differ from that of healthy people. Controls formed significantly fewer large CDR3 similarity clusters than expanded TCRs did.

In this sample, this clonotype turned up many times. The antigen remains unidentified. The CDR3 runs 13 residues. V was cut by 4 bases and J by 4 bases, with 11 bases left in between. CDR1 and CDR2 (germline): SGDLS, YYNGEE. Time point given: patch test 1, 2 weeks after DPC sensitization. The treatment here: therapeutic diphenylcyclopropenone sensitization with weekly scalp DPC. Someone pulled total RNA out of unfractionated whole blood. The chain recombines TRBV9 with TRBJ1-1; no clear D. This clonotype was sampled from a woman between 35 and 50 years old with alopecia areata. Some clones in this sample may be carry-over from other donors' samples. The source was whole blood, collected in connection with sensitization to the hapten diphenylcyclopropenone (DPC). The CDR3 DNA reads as TGTGCCAGCAGCAACACAGAGGCCACTGAAGCTTTCTTT. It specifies CASSNTEATEAFF.